This is a list of T cell receptor beta chains from one sample in a study of T cells after yellow fever vaccination. TCRdb ran MiXCR on the 5' RACE reads and lists one entry per CDR3 protein. Counted here are hundreds of thousands of distinct CDR3 sequences, roughly 8.7% occurring once; the ten biggest clones make up about 20%. The material was PBMCs, obtained on the day of the first yellow fever vaccination. The receptor set was obtained from a man aged 18 to 30 who received the YFV17D yellow fever vaccine. Both conserved end residues are part of each CDR3. D genes are given only for firm matches. The size entry is marked missing in some rows and otherwise reads once, few, many or a size class.

clone size,D gene,J gene,V gene,CDR3 protein,CDR3 DNA
many,NA,TRBJ1-2,TRBV14,CASSQLGFNYGYTF,TGTGCCAGCAGCCAACTGGGTTTCAACTATGGCTACACCTTC
NA,TRBD2,TRBJ2-2,TRBV2,CASRVPGTINTGELFF,TGTGCCAGCAGGGTACCCGGGACTATTAACACCGGGGAGCTGTTTTTT
few,NA,TRBJ1-1,TRBV20-1,CSARDPRRDTEAFF,TGCAGTGCTAGAGACCCTCGGCGGGACACTGAAGCTTTCTTT
NA,NA,TRBJ2-5,TRBV18,CASSPPGGTHQETQYF,TGTGCCAGCTCACCACCGGGGGGGACACACCAAGAGACCCAGTACTTC
NA,NA,TRBJ1-2,TRBV6-5,CASSYSDSSYGYTF,TGTGCCAGCAGTTACTCGGACAGCTCCTATGGCTACACCTTC
few,NA,TRBJ2-1,TRBV7-2,CASSPQRGLDEQFF,TGTGCCAGCAGCCCCCAGCGCGGGTTGGATGAGCAGTTCTTC
NA,NA,TRBJ1-3,TRBV6-1,CASSVQGTGNTIYF,TGTGCCAGCAGCGTTCAGGGGACAGGAAACACCATATATTTT
NA,NA,TRBJ1-6,TRBV28,CASSLLSSYNSPLHF,TGTGCCAGCAGTCTTTTGAGCTCCTATAATTCACCCCTCCACTTT
few,TRBD2,TRBJ2-1,TRBV12-3/TRBV12-4,CASSSTSGGTYNEQFF,TGTGCCAGCAGTTCCACTAGCGGGGGGACCTACAATGAGCAGTTCTTC
NA,NA,TRBJ2-1,TRBV5-1,CASSLDARNEQFF,TGCGCCAGCAGCTTGGATGCGCGCAATGAGCAGTTCTTC
NA,NA,TRBJ1-5,TRBV3-1,CASSQDREGMLNQPQHF,TGTGCCAGCAGCCAAGATCGAGAGGGAATGCTCAATCAGCCCCAGCATTTT
NA,TRBD1,TRBJ2-2,TRBV5-4,CASSLLARGFTGELFF,TGTGCCAGCAGCTTGTTGGCCAGGGGGTTCACCGGGGAGCTGTTTTTT
few,NA,TRBJ2-5,TRBV25-1,CASSDRTEQETQYF,TGTGCCAGCAGTGACCGGACGGAACAAGAGACCCAGTACTTC
NA,NA,TRBJ1-5,TRBV5-5,CASSLDQGLGQPQHF,TGTGCCAGCAGCTTAGACCAGGGTCTCGGTCAGCCCCAGCATTTT
NA,NA,TRBJ2-7,TRBV6-2/TRBV6-3,CASSYRGSSSYEQYF,TGTGCCAGCAGTTACCGGGGGAGCAGTTCCTACGAGCAGTACTTC
few,NA,TRBJ1-4,TRBV7-2,CASSQQGTTNEKLFF,TGTGCCAGCAGCCAACAGGGAACGACTAATGAAAAACTGTTTTTT
many,TRBD1,TRBJ2-1,TRBV4-1,CASSFTRGRNDEQFF,TGCGCCAGCAGCTTTACCAGGGGGCGAAACGATGAGCAGTTCTTC
many,NA,TRBJ1-2,TRBV6-1,CASSGQYDYTF,TGTGCCAGCAGTGGTCAGTATGATTACACCTTC
NA,NA,TRBJ2-3,TRBV29-1,CVTRNGDTQYF,TGCGTGACCCGGAACGGAGATACGCAGTATTTT
few,NA,TRBJ1-2,TRBV6-2/TRBV6-3,CASSYEYGYTF,TGTGCCAGCAGTTACGAATATGGCTACACCTTC
NA,TRBD1,TRBJ1-6,TRBV5-1,CASSLSPRTGNSPLHF,TGCGCCAGCAGCTTATCCCCCAGGACAGGGAATTCACCCCTCCACTTT
NA,NA,TRBJ1-1,TRBV25-1,CASSRRGVNTEAFF,TGTGCCAGCAGCCGGCGGGGGGTGAACACTGAAGCTTTCTTT
NA,NA,TRBJ2-3,TRBV29-1,CSVATSNVADTQYF,TGCAGCGTGGCGACTAGTAATGTAGCAGATACGCAGTATTTT
few,NA,TRBJ2-6,TRBV19,CASSTGTSRANVLTF,TGTGCCAGTAGTACGGGGACTTCCCGGGCCAACGTCCTGACTTTC
NA,TRBD1,TRBJ1-5,TRBV19,CASRTGAQPQHF,TGTGCCAGTAGAACAGGGGCTCAGCCCCAGCATTTT
NA,NA,TRBJ2-1,TRBV12-3/TRBV12-4,CASSVDSNEQFF,TGTGCCAGCAGCGTGGACAGCAATGAGCAGTTCTTC
few,NA,TRBJ2-7,TRBV12-3/TRBV12-4,CASSLQVGEQYF,TGTGCCAGCAGTTTACAGGTTGGGGAGCAGTACTTC
few,NA,TRBJ2-4,TRBV6-1,CASSEGWAGWNIQYF,TGTGCCAGCAGTGAGGGGTGGGCGGGGTGGAACATTCAGTACTTC
few,TRBD2,TRBJ2-1,TRBV7-8,CASSLAQVRLAGVQEQFF,TGTGCCAGCAGCTTAGCGCAGGTTAGGCTAGCGGGGGTTCAGGAGCAGTTCTTC
few,TRBD2,TRBJ2-3,TRBV29-1,CSVEGSGGAVSTDTQYF,TGCAGCGTTGAAGGTAGCGGGGGGGCGGTGAGCACAGATACGCAGTATTTT
many,NA,TRBJ2-2,TRBV29-1,CSASGGTGELFF,TGCAGCGCTTCGGGTGGCACCGGGGAGCTGTTTTTT
NA,NA,TRBJ2-3,TRBV29-1,CSDGGRTDTQYF,TGCAGCGACGGGGGCCGCACAGATACGCAGTATTTT
few,NA,TRBJ2-1,TRBV7-2,CASSPRPGKNEQFF,TGTGCCAGCAGCCCTCGACCCGGGAAGAATGAGCAGTTCTTC